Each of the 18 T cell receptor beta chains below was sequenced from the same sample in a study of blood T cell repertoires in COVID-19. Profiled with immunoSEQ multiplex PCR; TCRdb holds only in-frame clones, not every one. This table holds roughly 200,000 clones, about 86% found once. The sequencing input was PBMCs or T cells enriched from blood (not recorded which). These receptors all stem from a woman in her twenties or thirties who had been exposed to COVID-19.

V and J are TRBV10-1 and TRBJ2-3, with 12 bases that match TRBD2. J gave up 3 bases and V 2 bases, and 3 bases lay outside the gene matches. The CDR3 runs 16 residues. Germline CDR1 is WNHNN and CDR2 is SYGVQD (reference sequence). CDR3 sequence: CASSEALAGGTDTQYF. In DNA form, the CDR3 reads TGCGCCAGCAGTGAGGCGCTAGCGGGAGGGACAGATACGCAGTATTTT.

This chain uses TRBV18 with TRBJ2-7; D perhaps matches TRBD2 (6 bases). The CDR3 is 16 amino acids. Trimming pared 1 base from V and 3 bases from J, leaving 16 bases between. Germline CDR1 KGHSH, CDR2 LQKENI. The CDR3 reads CASSPRGNRPDYEQYF. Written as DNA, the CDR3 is TGTGCCAGCTCACCACGCGGGAACCGCCCCGACTACGAGCAGTACTTC.

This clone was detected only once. This CDR3 reads CASSHTGGVAEAFF. CDR3 sequence (DNA): TGTGCCAGCAGCCATACAGGGGGAGTCGCTGAAGCTTTCTTT. The V gene is TRBV27, the J gene TRBJ1-1, with TRBD1 matching over 8 bases. Germline V lookup: CDR1 MNHEY, CDR2 SMNVEV (reference sequence). The V gene end was trimmed by 6 bases and the J gene end by 6 bases; junction bases not matched to a gene: 9. The CDR3 extends over 14 amino acids.

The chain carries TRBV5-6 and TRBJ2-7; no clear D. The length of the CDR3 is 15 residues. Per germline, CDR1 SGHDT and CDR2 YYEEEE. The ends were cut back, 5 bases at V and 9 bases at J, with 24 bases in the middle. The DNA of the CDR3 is TGTGCCAGCAGGTACGAGTATGAGGAACCGTGCGGGCAGTACTTC. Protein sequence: CASRYEYEEPCGQYF. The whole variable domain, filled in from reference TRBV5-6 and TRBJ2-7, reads DAGVTQSPTHLIKTRGQQVTLRCSPKSGHDTVSWYQQALGQGPQFIFQYYEEEERQRGNFPDRFSGHQFPNYSSELNVNALLLGDSALYLCASRYEYEEPCGQYFGPGTRLTVT.

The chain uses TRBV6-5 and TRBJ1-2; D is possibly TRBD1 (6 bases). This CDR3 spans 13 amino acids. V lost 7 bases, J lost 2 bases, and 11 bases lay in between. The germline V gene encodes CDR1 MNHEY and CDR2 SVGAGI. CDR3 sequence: CASNLDRNYGYTF. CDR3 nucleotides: TGTGCCAGCAACCTAGACAGGAACTATGGCTACACCTTC.

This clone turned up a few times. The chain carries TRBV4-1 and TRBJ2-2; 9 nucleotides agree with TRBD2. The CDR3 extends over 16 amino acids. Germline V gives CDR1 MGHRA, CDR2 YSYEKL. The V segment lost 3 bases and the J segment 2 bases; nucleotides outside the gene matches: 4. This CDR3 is CASSHDGTSNTGELFF. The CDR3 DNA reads TGCGCCAGCAGCCACGACGGGACTAGCAACACCGGGGAGCTGTTTTTT.

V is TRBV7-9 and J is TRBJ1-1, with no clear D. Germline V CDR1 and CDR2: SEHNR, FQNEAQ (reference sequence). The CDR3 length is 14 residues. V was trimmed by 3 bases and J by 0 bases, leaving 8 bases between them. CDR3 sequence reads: CASSLGRMNTEAFF. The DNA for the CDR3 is TGTGCCAGCAGCTTGGGCAGAATGAACACTGAAGCTTTCTTT.

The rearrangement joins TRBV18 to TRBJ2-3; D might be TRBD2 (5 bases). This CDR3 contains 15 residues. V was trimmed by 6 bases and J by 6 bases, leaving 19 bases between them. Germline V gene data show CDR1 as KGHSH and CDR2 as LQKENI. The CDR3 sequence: CASSNSEVSLDTQYF. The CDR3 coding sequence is TGTGCCAGCTCGAATAGCGAAGTGAGCTTGGATACGCAGTATTTT. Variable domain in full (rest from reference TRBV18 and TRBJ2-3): NAGVMQNPRHLVRRRGQEARLRCSPMKGHSHVYWYRQLPEEGLKFMVYLQKENIIDESGMPKERFSAEFPKEGPSILRIQQVVRGDSAAYFCASSNSEVSLDTQYFGPGTRLTVL.

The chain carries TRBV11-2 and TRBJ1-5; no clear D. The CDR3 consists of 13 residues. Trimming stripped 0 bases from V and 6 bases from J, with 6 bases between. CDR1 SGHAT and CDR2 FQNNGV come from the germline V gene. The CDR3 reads CASSLEGVQPQHF. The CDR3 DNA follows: TGTGCCAGCAGCTTAGAGGGAGTTCAGCCCCAGCATTTT.

The chain's CDR3 is CASRRGTYQETQYF. CDR3 in DNA: TGTGCCAGCAGAAGGGGGACGTACCAAGAGACCCAGTACTTC. This chain joins TRBV2 and TRBJ2-5, with a possible D match to TRBD1 (6 bases). The CDR3 has 14 amino acids. Between the trimmed V and J ends, which lost 6 bases and 0 bases, there was a span of 11 bases. Germline V gene sequence: CDR1 SNHLY, CDR2 FYNNEI.

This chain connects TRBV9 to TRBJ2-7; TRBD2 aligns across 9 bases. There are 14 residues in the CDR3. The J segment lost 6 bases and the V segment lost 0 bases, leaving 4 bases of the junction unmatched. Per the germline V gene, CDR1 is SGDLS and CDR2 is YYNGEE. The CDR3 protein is CASSVEGGGAEQYF. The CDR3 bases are TGTGCCAGCAGCGTAGAAGGCGGGGGGGCCGAGCAGTACTTC. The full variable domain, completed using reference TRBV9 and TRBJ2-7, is DSGVTQTPKHLITATGQRVTLRCSPRSGDLSVYWYQQSLDQGLQFLIQYYNGEERAKGNILERFSAQQFPDLHSELNLSSLELGDSALYFCASSVEGGGAEQYFGPGTRLTVT.

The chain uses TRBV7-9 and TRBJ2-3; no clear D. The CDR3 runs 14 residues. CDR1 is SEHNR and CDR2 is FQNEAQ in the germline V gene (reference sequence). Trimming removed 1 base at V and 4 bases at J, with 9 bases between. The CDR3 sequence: CASSLVSSADTQYF. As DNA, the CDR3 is TGTGCCAGCAGCTTAGTAAGTTCGGCAGATACGCAGTATTTT.

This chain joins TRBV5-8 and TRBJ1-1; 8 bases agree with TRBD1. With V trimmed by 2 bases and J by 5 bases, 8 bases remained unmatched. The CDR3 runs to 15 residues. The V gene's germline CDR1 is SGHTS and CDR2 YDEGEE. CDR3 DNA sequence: TGTGCCAGCAGCTTCAGGCAGGGGGCGCGTACTGAAGCTTTCTTT. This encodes CASSFRQGARTEAFF.

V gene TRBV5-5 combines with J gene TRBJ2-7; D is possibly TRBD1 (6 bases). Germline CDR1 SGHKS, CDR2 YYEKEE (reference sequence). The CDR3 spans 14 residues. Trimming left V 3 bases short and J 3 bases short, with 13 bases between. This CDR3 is CASSSSAGDYEQYF. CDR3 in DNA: TGTGCCAGCAGCTCCTCCGCAGGGGACTACGAGCAGTACTTC.

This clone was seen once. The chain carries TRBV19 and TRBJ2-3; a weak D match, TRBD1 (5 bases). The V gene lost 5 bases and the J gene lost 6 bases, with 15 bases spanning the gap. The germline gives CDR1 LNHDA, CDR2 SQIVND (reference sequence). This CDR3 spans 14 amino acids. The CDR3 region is CASSPRKGQDTQYF. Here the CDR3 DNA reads TGTGCCAGTAGTCCCCGGAAGGGGCAGGATACGCAGTATTTT.

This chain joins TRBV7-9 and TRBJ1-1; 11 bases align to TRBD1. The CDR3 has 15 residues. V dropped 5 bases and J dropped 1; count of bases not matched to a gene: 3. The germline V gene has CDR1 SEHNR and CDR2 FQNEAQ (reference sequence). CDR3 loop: CASSLGTGGNTEAFF. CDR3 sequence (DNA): TGTGCCAGCAGCCTGGGGACAGGGGGGAACACTGAAGCTTTCTTT.

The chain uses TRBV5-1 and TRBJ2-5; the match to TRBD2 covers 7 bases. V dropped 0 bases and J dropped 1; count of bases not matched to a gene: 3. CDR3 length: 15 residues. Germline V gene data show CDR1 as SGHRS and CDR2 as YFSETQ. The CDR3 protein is CASSLGGGSQETQYF. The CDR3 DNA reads TGCGCCAGCAGCTTGGGGGGCGGGAGCCAAGAGACCCAGTACTTC.

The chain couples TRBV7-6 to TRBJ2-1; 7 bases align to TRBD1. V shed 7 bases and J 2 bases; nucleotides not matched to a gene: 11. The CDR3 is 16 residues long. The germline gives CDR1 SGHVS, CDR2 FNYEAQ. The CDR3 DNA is TGTGCCAGCACCCGTACTTACAGGGGACCCTACAATGAGCAGTTCTTC. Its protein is CASTRTYRGPYNEQFF.